The clone carrying this T cell receptor beta chain has just one count. This CDR3 is 14 amino acids long. The V gene end was trimmed by 2 bases and the J gene end by 5 bases; junction bases not matched to a gene: 6. Germline CDR1 is SGDLS and CDR2 is YYNGEE. The sample comes from a study of blood T cell repertoires in COVID-19. Study in general: Samples came from the United States, Italy and Spain, spanning acute and convalescent COVID-19. PBMCs, B-cell-depleted T cells, or T cells were the source of the cDNA or gDNA that made up the material.

Per the original data handling: The authors estimated nucleated cell counts from reference gene primer amplification. Libraries were prepared by immunoSEQ multiplex PCR; TCRdb keeps only in-frame clonotypes and omits some of them. Clonal size and the V and J genes are those of that table, whereas D and trimming came from the DNA. The table shows approximately 46,000 clones, with roughly 89% occurring only once. The V call is TRBV9, the J call TRBJ2-5, with 7 bases identical to TRBD1. The source is a man in his 70s with active COVID-19. The specimen was peripheral blood. The CDR3 reads CASSVNRGGETQYF. The CDR3 region has the DNA TGTGCCAGCAGCGTCAACAGGGGTGGGGAGACCCAGTACTTC.